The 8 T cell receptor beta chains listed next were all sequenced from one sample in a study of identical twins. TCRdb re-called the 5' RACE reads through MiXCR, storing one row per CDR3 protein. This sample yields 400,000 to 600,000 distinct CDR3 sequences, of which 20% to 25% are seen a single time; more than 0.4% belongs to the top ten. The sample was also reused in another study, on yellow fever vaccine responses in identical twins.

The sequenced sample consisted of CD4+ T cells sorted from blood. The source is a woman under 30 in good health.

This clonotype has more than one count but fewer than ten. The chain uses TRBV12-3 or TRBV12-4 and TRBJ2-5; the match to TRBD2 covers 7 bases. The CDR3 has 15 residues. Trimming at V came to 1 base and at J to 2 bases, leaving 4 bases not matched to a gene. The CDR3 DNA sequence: TGTGCCAGCAGTTTAGGGGGGGGGAGACAAGAGACCCAGTACTTC. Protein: CASSLGGGRQETQYF.

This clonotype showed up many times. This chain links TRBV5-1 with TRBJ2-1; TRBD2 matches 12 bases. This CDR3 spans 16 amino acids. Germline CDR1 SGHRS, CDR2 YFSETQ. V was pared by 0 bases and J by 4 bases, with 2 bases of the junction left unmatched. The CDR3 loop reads CASSLAGTSGYNEQFF. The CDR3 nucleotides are TGCGCCAGCAGCTTGGCCGGGACTAGCGGGTACAATGAGCAGTTCTTC.

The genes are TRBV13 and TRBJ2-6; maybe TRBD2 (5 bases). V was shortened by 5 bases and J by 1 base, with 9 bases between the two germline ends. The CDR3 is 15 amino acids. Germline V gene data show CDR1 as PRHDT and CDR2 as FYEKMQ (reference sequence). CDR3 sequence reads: CASSPRTSGANVLTF. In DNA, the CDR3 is TGTGCCAGCAGCCCCCGGACTTCTGGGGCCAACGTCCTGACTTTC.

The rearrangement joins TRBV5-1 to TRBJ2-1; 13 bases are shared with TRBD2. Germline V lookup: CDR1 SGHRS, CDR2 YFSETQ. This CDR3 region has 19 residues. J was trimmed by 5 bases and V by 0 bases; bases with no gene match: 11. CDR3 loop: CASSLDSRELAGGDNEQFF. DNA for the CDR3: TGCGCCAGCAGCTTGGATAGCCGGGAACTAGCGGGAGGGGACAATGAGCAGTTCTTC. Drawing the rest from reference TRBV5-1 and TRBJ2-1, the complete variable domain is KAGVTQTPRYLIKTRGQQVTLSCSPISGHRSVSWYQQTPGQGLQFLFEYFSETQRNKGNFPGRFSGRQFSNSRSEMNVSTLELGDSALYLCASSLDSRELAGGDNEQFFGPGTRLTVL.

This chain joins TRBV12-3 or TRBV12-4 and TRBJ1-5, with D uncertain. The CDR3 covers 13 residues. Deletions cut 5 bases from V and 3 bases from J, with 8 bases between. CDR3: CASSRTVNQPQHF. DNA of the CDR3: TGTGCCAGCAGTCGGACGGTCAATCAGCCCCAGCATTTT.

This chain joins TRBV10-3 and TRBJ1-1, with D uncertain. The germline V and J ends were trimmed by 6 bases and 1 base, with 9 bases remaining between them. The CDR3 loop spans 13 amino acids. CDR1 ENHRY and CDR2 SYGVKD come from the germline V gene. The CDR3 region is CAIRLLTNTEAFF. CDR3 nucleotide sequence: TGTGCCATCAGGCTCTTAACGAACACTGAAGCTTTCTTT.

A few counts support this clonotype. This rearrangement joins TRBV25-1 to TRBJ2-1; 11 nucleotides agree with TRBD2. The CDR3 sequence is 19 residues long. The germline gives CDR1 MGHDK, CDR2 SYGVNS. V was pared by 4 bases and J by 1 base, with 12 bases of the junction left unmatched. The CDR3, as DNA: TGTGCCAGCAGTGGGTTTTTTGCGACTAGCGGGGCTTCCTACAATGAGCAGTTCTTC. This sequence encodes CASSGFFATSGASYNEQFF.

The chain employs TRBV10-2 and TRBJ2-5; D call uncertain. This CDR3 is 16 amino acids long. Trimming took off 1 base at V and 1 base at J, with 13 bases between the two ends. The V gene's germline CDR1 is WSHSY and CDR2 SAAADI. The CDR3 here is CASSEWSGKFQETQYF. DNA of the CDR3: TGCGCCAGCAGTGAGTGGTCGGGCAAATTCCAAGAGACCCAGTACTTC.